The clone carrying this T cell receptor (beta chain) was counted between two and nine times. Its antigen is currently unknown. This specimen comes from a study of cytomegalovirus exposure and HLA in healthy donors. Study-level results: Confirmation was obtained in vitro that three CMV-associated chains are specific for CMV antigens. Analyses of presence/absence relied on an assumption of roughly uniform sequencing depth across donors. Earlier analysis yielded a pattern in which most TCR beta V segments were productive about 90% or about 30% of the time.

CDR3 length equals 13 residues. V trimming: 9 bases; J trimming: 6 bases; junction bases outside the gene matches: 8. Germline loops: CDR1 WSHSY, CDR2 SAAADI. The PCR was carried out with 60 Vbeta primers and 13 Jbeta primers. The assay was immunoSEQ multiplex PCR, and TCRdb's table has in-frame clones only and misses some. This table has 120,000 or so clones, 83% appearing once. Healthy bone marrow donors made up the cohort. The receptor comes from a middle-aged woman in good health and CMV-seropositive. Material: PBMCs. The rearrangement uses TRBV10-2 and TRBJ2-7, with 10 bases matching TRBD2. The CDR3 nucleotides are TGCGCCAGTCGGCTAGCGGGAGAGGGCGAGCAGTACTTC. Translated, it gives CASRLAGEGEQYF.